The 6 T cell receptor beta chains below all came from one sample that was sequenced in a study of shared clonotypes between healthy human individuals. This table comes from immunoSEQ multiplex PCR, and its TCRdb copy is limited to in-frame clones, with some not included. The sample yields 2 million to 2.5 million clones, roughly 90% seen once. The sample taken for sequencing was naive CD4+ T cells from PBMCs. Subset of the sample: CD45RA+ positively selected. The receptors shown here come from a man aged 18 to 29 in good health. Some clones in this sample may be carry-over from other donors' samples.

The V call is TRBV27, the J call TRBJ2-1; 9 nucleotides agree with TRBD2. In germline, CDR1 is MNHEY, CDR2 SMNVEV (reference sequence). V shed 2 bases, J shed 7 bases, and the junction held 12 bases outside the gene matches. This CDR3 contains 17 residues. CDR3 nucleotide sequence: TGTGCCAGCAGTTTACCTATTAGCGGGAGTGTCGGGAATGAGCAGTTCTTC. Amino acids: CASSLPISGSVGNEQFF.

As to this clone: Other DNA sequences from this sample encode an identical CDR3 as well. V is TRBV5-1 and J is TRBJ2-2, with 8 positions matching TRBD1. The ends lost 2 bases at V and 5 bases at J; junction bases unmatched: 2. This CDR3 has 14 residues. The germline gives CDR1 SGHRS, CDR2 YFSETQ. The CDR3 nucleotides are TGCGCCAGCAGCTTAGACAGGGGAACCGGGGAGCTGTTTTTT. Its protein is CASSLDRGTGELFF.

In regard to this clone: The sample holds other DNA sequences that translate to the same CDR3. This chain connects TRBV27 to TRBJ2-6; D perhaps matches TRBD1 (5 bases). Trimming took 3 bases from V and 4 from J, leaving 10 bases between them. CDR1 is MNHEY, CDR2 SMNVEV, per germline (reference sequence). The CDR3 is 15 residues long. The CDR3 reads CASSFGRAGANVLTF. Written as DNA, the CDR3 is TGTGCCAGCAGTTTCGGCAGGGCAGGGGCCAACGTCCTGACTTTC.

V gene TRBV5-1 combines with J gene TRBJ2-3; the match to TRBD2 covers 12 bases. Germline values: CDR1 SGHRS, CDR2 YFSETQ. The CDR3 covers 17 residues. The V gene end was trimmed by 4 bases and the J gene end by 1 base; junction bases not matched to a gene: 7. The CDR3 DNA reads TGCGCCAGCAGCCTCCGGACTAGCGGGGTTCGCACAGATACGCAGTATTTT. Translation: CASSLRTSGVRTDTQYF.

The chain employs TRBV5-4 and TRBJ2-1; 11 bases align to TRBD2. CDR3 size: 17 residues. From germline, CDR1 is SGHNT and CDR2 YYREEE (reference sequence). The junction had 5 bases not matched to a gene; V was cut back by 2 bases and J by 1 base. The CDR3 loop is CASSFLLAGGSYNEQFF. For the CDR3, the DNA is TGTGCCAGCAGCTTCCTCCTAGCGGGAGGTTCCTACAATGAGCAGTTCTTC. Using reference TRBV5-4 and TRBJ2-1 for the parts outside the CDR3, the full variable domain is ETGVTQSPTHLIKTRGQQVTLRCSSQSGHNTVSWYQQALGQGPQFIFQYYREEENGRGNFPPRFSGLQFPNYSSELNVNALELDDSALYLCASSFLLAGGSYNEQFFGPGTRLTVL.

The rearrangement uses TRBV15 and TRBJ2-7; weak D call: TRBD2 (6 bases). Trimming cost V 4 bases and J 8 bases, with 18 bases left between them. Per germline, CDR1 LNHNV and CDR2 YYDKDF (reference sequence). The CDR3 spans 14 residues. In DNA form, the CDR3 reads TGTGCCACCAGCACCGACTTGGGGACTTTGAAGCAGTACTTC. Protein sequence: CATSTDLGTLKQYF.